These 30 T cell receptor beta chains were all obtained from the same sample, sequenced in a study of blood T cells in healthy people across ages (dated by TCRdb to 2013 to 2016). The receptor library was made with 5' RACE. Reads for this sample came from an Illumina HiSeq 2500. A second PCR of about 7 to 12 cycles was run with a J-beta primer mix and a sample-barcoded 5' primer. TCRdb took the public reads, trimmed them with fastp at Q25, ran MiXCR for clone calling and kept in-frame beta chains. Under each unique CDR3 protein, matching rows form one entry showing the most common genes and DNA. Across this sample there are around 800,000 distinct CDR3 sequences, with more than 25% seen only once. The ten largest clonotypes hold less than 3.5% of the sample. The sample was also linked to a second study, of T cells of mothers and their children.

Sequences were obtained from blood. These receptors all come from a boy aged 5 to 17 in good health.

The CDR3 region has the DNA TGCAGTGCTAGTTTTCCAGGGCAAGAGACCCAGTACTTC. Protein: CSASFPGQETQYF. J is TRBJ2-5 and V is TRBV20-1; the D gene is possibly TRBD1 (5 bases). V was pared by 3 bases and J by 2 bases, with 10 bases between. Germline V gene lookup returns CDR1 DFQATT and CDR2 SNEGSKA (reference sequence). The CDR3 consists of 13 residues.

This clonotype showed up just a few times. The DNA of the CDR3 is TGTGCCAGCAGCTCGACCGGGACAGCAATCTACGAGCAGTACTTC. This codes for CASSSTGTAIYEQYF. This rearrangement joins TRBV28 to TRBJ2-7, with 7 bases that match TRBD1. Germline V lookup: CDR1 MDHEN, CDR2 SYDVKM. The ends lost 6 bases at V and 3 bases at J; junction bases unmatched: 11. This CDR3 spans 15 amino acids.

This clonotype was picked up a small number of times. J is TRBJ1-1 and V is TRBV29-1; 8 bases agree with TRBD1. V was pared by 7 bases and J by 2 bases, with 9 bases of the junction left unmatched. CDR1 is SQVTM, CDR2 ANQGSEA, per germline. The CDR3 is made up of 14 amino acids. The DNA for the CDR3 is TGCAGCGGAACAGGGGGTGATTTAAACACTGAAGCTTTCTTT. Translated: CSGTGGDLNTEAFF. The full variable domain, in which reference TRBV29-1 and TRBJ1-1 provide the parts outside the CDR3, is SAVISQKPSRDICQRGTSLTIQCQVDSQVTMMFWYRQQPGQSLTLIATANQGSEATYESGFVIDKFPISRPNLTFSTLTVSNMSPEDSSIYLCSGTGGDLNTEAFFGQGTRLTVV.

V gene TRBV18 combines with J gene TRBJ2-5; 7 bases align to TRBD1. The germline V gene encodes CDR1 KGHSH and CDR2 LQKENI. The CDR3 has 17 amino acids. J gave up 0 bases and V 4 bases, and 11 bases lay outside the gene matches. The chain's CDR3 is CASSRPRQGADQETQYF. The CDR3 DNA follows: TGTGCCAGCTCACGCCCCCGACAGGGCGCCGACCAAGAGACCCAGTACTTC.

This clonotype was found a few times. As DNA, the CDR3 is TGCAGTGCCCACACCTACGGGGAAAAACTGTTTTTT. Translated, it gives CSAHTYGEKLFF. This chain links TRBV20-1 with TRBJ1-4; D unresolved. This CDR3 has 12 residues. Trimming shortened V by 6 bases and J by 8 bases, and 13 bases separated the two germline ends. CDR1 is DFQATT and CDR2 is SNEGSKA in the germline V gene (reference sequence).

This chain links TRBV4-2 with TRBJ1-6, with a possible D match to TRBD1 (5 bases). The V gene's germline CDR1 is LGHNA and CDR2 YNFKEQ. The CDR3 sequence is 14 residues long. V gave up 4 bases and J gave up 7 bases, with 11 bases separating them. The CDR3 sequence is CASSPDSPNSPLHF. Written as DNA, the CDR3 is TGTGCCAGCAGCCCTGACAGTCCAAATTCACCCCTCCACTTT.

CDR3 bases: TGTGCCAGCAGTCGACAGGGGTATAATTCACCCCTCCACTTT. Its protein product is CASSRQGYNSPLHF. V usage is TRBV6-5 and J usage is TRBJ1-6, with 8 positions matching TRBD1. The junction had 1 base not matched to a gene; V was cut back by 5 bases and J by 4 bases. CDR1 and CDR2 from the germline V gene are MNHEY and SVGAGI. The CDR3 is 14 amino acids.

The rearrangement links TRBV29-1 to TRBJ1-3; D ambiguous. Germline V gene data show CDR1 as SQVTM and CDR2 as ANQGSEA. The CDR3 sequence is 13 residues long. Here the CDR3 DNA reads TGCGGAGGACGGCGCCCGTCTGGAAACACCATATATTTT. It codes for CGGRRPSGNTIYF.

V usage is TRBV11-2 and J usage is TRBJ2-2; 8 bases agree with TRBD2. Germline V CDR1 and CDR2: SGHAT, FQNNGV. The CDR3 contains 17 residues. Trimming removed 8 bases from V and 3 bases from J; junction bases left unmatched: 14. CDR3 amino acids: CASSNPPSGQDTGELFF. CDR3 bases: TGTGCCAGCTCGAACCCCCCTAGCGGGCAGGACACCGGGGAGCTGTTTTTT.

The chain couples TRBV13 to TRBJ2-7, with TRBD2 matching over 7 bases. Germline V lookup: CDR1 PRHDT, CDR2 FYEKMQ (reference sequence). J gave up 7 bases and V 1 base, and 4 bases lay outside the gene matches. This CDR3 is 13 amino acids long. The CDR3 sequence: CASSLVAAGEQYF. CDR3 DNA: TGTGCCAGCAGCTTAGTGGCAGCGGGGGAGCAGTACTTC. The variable domain in full, completed from reference TRBV13 and TRBJ2-7, reads AAGVIQSPRHLIKEKRETATLKCYPIPRHDTVYWYQQGPGQDPQFLISFYEKMQSDKGSIPDRFSAQQFSDYHSELNMSSLELGDSALYFCASSLVAAGEQYFGPGTRLTVT.

This clonotype was observed a few times. The V call is TRBV11-3, the J call TRBJ2-1; TRBD2 agrees at 7 bases. Germline assignment: CDR1 SGHNT and CDR2 YENEEA. The CDR3 is 14 residues long. After removal of 3 bases from V and 3 bases from J, the junction contained 2 bases not matched to a gene. The CDR3 region is CASSFGGIYNEQFF. The CDR3 DNA reads TGTGCCAGCAGCTTCGGGGGGATCTACAATGAGCAGTTCTTC.

The chain employs TRBV5-1 and TRBJ1-1, with D perhaps matching TRBD1 (6 bases). The CDR3 loop spans 19 amino acids. Germline-derived CDR1 and CDR2 are SGHRS and YFSETQ. Trimming took 4 bases from V and 2 from J, leaving 27 bases between them. The CDR3 DNA reads as TGCGCCAGCAGCCACGATTCTAAATCCCAGACAGGCTCTAACACTGAAGCTTTCTTT. Protein sequence: CASSHDSKSQTGSNTEAFF. Looking up the rest from reference TRBV5-1 and TRBJ1-1 gives the full variable domain: KAGVTQTPRYLIKTRGQQVTLSCSPISGHRSVSWYQQTPGQGLQFLFEYFSETQRNKGNFPGRFSGRQFSNSRSEMNVSTLELGDSALYLCASSHDSKSQTGSNTEAFFGQGTRLTVV.

This clonotype was seen a handful of times. This chain links TRBV5-1 with TRBJ1-1; 7 positions agree with TRBD1. J was trimmed by 11 bases and V by 4 bases; bases with no gene match: 14. Germline lookup yields CDR1 SGHRS and CDR2 YFSETQ. CDR3 length equals 14 residues. The CDR3 spells CASSNPPTGVEAFF. The DNA for the CDR3 is TGCGCCAGCAGCAACCCACCCACAGGGGTTGAGGCTTTCTTT.

This rearrangement joins TRBV30 to TRBJ2-1; no definite D call. V gave up 4 bases and J gave up 4 bases, with 5 bases separating them. The CDR3 covers 11 residues. Germline V lookup: CDR1 GTSNPN, CDR2 SVGIG (reference sequence). The chain's CDR3 is CAWNGYNEQFF. CDR3 bases: TGTGCCTGGAATGGGTACAATGAGCAGTTCTTC.

This clonotype appeared a few times. The chain has TRBV28 and TRBJ2-7; a possible D gene is TRBD2 (6 bases). V was cut by 2 bases and J by 3 bases, with 8 bases left in between. This CDR3 is 13 amino acids long. Germline CDR1 MDHEN, CDR2 SYDVKM. The CDR3 region has the DNA TGTGCCAGCAGTTTAGGGGAGGACTACGAGCAGTACTTC. Protein: CASSLGEDYEQYF.

This clonotype has a handful of counts. The chain joins TRBV29-1 to TRBJ1-2, with D possibly TRBD1 on 6 matching bases. The CDR3 is 12 amino acids. Germline CDR1 and CDR2: SQVTM and ANQGSEA. The ends were cut back, 7 bases at V and 4 bases at J, with 13 bases in the middle. The CDR3 sequence: CSAAGQSYGYTF. As DNA, the CDR3 is TGCAGCGCCGCGGGACAAAGCTATGGCTACACCTTC.

The gene calls are TRBV14 and TRBJ2-1; TRBD2 matches 7 bases. The CDR3 sequence is 14 residues long. Germline values: CDR1 SGHDN, CDR2 FVKESK. Unmatched junction bases numbered 5, after V lost 1 base and J lost 8 bases. The CDR3 DNA reads TGTGCCAGCAGCCAAGTGACTAGCCGGGATGAGCAGTTCTTC. Protein product: CASSQVTSRDEQFF.

V usage is TRBV9 and J usage is TRBJ2-5; 8 bases match TRBD1. Germline V gene data show CDR1 as SGDLS and CDR2 as YYNGEE. J lost 7 bases, V lost 4 bases, and 9 bases had no gene match. This CDR3 spans 14 amino acids. CDR3 DNA sequence: TGTGCCAGCAGCCCGCGGACAGGGTTTGGGACCCAGTACTTC. It specifies CASSPRTGFGTQYF.

The DNA of the CDR3 is TGCAGTGCTCCCCAGGGGGGAGGGGCTGAAGCTTTCTTT. Translated: CSAPQGGGAEAFF. The chain joins TRBV20-1 to TRBJ1-1; 7 positions agree with TRBD1. The CDR3 runs 13 residues. The germline CDR1 and CDR2 sequences are DFQATT and SNEGSKA (reference sequence). Trimming cost V 5 bases and J 6 bases; bases outside gene matches: 9.

The rearrangement uses TRBV10-3 and TRBJ2-7, with TRBD1 as a possible D gene (7 bases). The germline CDR1 and CDR2 sequences are ENHRY and SYGVKD. The CDR3 contains 15 residues. The V gene lost 6 bases and the J gene lost 3 bases, with 18 bases spanning the gap. The CDR3 region has the DNA TGTGCCATCAGCCCCGGGTGGAGGGGGCACTACGAGCAGTACTTC. This gives the protein CAISPGWRGHYEQYF.

V gene TRBV20-1 combines with J gene TRBJ2-5; D unclear. The CDR3 has 15 amino acids. V was trimmed by 3 bases and J by 6 bases, leaving 20 bases between them. Germline values: CDR1 DFQATT, CDR2 SNEGSKA (reference sequence). CDR3 sequence (DNA): TGCAGTGCTAGTCTAATCCTAGGACGGACGCAGACCCAGTACTTC. This encodes CSASLILGRTQTQYF.

This clonotype occurred a few times. The J gene is TRBJ2-5, the V gene TRBV18; maybe TRBD1 (5 bases). The J call may be wrong; the DNA end is better matched by TRBJ2-1. Germline assignment: CDR1 KGHSH and CDR2 LQKENI. The CDR3 sequence is 15 residues long. CDR3 bases: TGTGCCAGCTCACCAAAGATCCAGGGTTGGGATGAGCAGTTCTTC. Encoded protein: CASSPKIQGWDEQFF.

In its sample, this clonotype was seen a few times. V usage is TRBV6-1 and J usage is TRBJ2-1; D not resolved. The CDR3 spans 18 residues. Trimming cost V 6 bases and J 0 bases, with 21 bases left between them. CDR1 is MNHNS, CDR2 SASEGT, per germline. CDR3 nucleotide sequence: TGTGCCAGCAGCCCCACCAATTCCAGGTTAAGCTCCTACAATGAGCAGTTCTTC. Translated: CASSPTNSRLSSYNEQFF.

The rearrangement links TRBV14 to TRBJ1-1, with TRBD1 matching over 8 bases. Germline trimming cut 4 bases from V and 2 bases from J; bases unmatched to any gene: 12. The CDR3 is made up of 17 amino acids. The germline CDR1 and CDR2 sequences are SGHDN and FVKESK. CDR3 region: CASSPTILDRVNTEAFF. CDR3 sequence (DNA): TGTGCCAGCAGCCCCACCATTCTGGACAGGGTTAACACTGAAGCTTTCTTT. The whole variable domain, filled in from reference TRBV14 and TRBJ1-1, reads EAGVTQFPSHSVIEKGQTVTLRCDPISGHDNLYWYRRVMGKEIKFLLHFVKESKQDESGMPNNRFLAERTGGTYSTLKVQPAELEDSGVYFCASSPTILDRVNTEAFFGQGTRLTVV.

This chain joins TRBV20-1 and TRBJ1-4; D is unclear. The CDR3 has 12 residues. CDR1 DFQATT and CDR2 SNEGSKA come from the germline V gene (reference sequence). Trimming removed 6 bases at V and 5 bases at J, with 10 bases between. The CDR3: CSANTRNEKLFF. The CDR3 region has the DNA TGCAGTGCCAATACACGGAATGAAAAACTGTTTTTT.

This clonotype was observed a few times. The V call is TRBV20-1, the J call TRBJ1-2; 10 bases line up with TRBD1. Trimming removed 3 bases from V and 6 bases from J; junction bases left unmatched: 4. The CDR3 is 13 residues long. From germline, CDR1 is DFQATT and CDR2 SNEGSKA (reference sequence). For the CDR3, the DNA is TGCAGTGCTAGTGGGGGACAGGGGCATGGCTACACCTTC. Its translation is CSASGGQGHGYTF.

This clonotype was seen more than once but under ten times. This sequence joins TRBV6-6 and TRBJ2-5, with 7 positions matching TRBD2. Germline loops: CDR1 MNHNY, CDR2 SVGAGI (reference sequence). Trimming removed 2 bases from V and 5 bases from J; junction bases left unmatched: 2. This CDR3 is 13 amino acids long. The CDR3, as DNA: TGTGCCAGCAGTTACGGAGCGGGGGAGACCCAGTACTTC. This translates into CASSYGAGETQYF.

This clonotype came up a few times. The gene calls are TRBV2 and TRBJ2-3; 9 positions match TRBD1. The germline gives CDR1 SNHLY, CDR2 FYNNEI. The J segment lost 1 base and the V segment lost 0 bases, leaving 8 bases of the junction unmatched. The CDR3 loop spans 18 amino acids. CDR3 in amino acids: CASSEAPGQGDGTDTQYF. CDR3 bases: TGTGCCAGCAGTGAAGCGCCGGGACAGGGTGATGGCACAGATACGCAGTATTTT.

This chain uses TRBV29-1 with TRBJ1-1; D possibly corresponds to TRBD1 (6 bases). The CDR3 is 13 amino acids. V lost 5 bases to trimming and J lost 0 bases, with 10 bases between them. Germline assignment: CDR1 SQVTM and CDR2 ANQGSEA. In DNA, the CDR3 is TGCAGCGTTACGGGACACTTGAACACTGAAGCTTTCTTT. Protein product: CSVTGHLNTEAFF. Looking up the rest from reference TRBV29-1 and TRBJ1-1 gives the full variable domain: SAVISQKPSRDICQRGTSLTIQCQVDSQVTMMFWYRQQPGQSLTLIATANQGSEATYESGFVIDKFPISRPNLTFSTLTVSNMSPEDSSIYLCSVTGHLNTEAFFGQGTRLTVV.

The V and J genes are TRBV7-2 and TRBJ1-1; D uncertain. CDR3 length: 15 residues. V was pared by 5 bases and J by 4 bases, with 17 bases between. Germline-derived CDR1 and CDR2 are SGHTA and FQGNSA. CDR3 in amino acids: CASSPRGGGSTEAFF. CDR3 DNA: TGTGCCAGCAGCCCCCGAGGCGGAGGGAGCACTGAAGCTTTCTTT. The full variable domain, with the rest looked up from reference TRBV7-2 and TRBJ1-1, is GAGVSQSPSNKVTEKGKDVELRCDPISGHTALYWYRQSLGQGLEFLIYFQGNSAPDKSGLPSDRFSAERTGGSVSTLTIQRTQQEDSAVYLCASSPRGGGSTEAFFGQGTRLTVV.